The clone carrying this T cell receptor beta chain appeared once. From germline, CDR1 is SGDLS and CDR2 YYNGEE. The CDR3 is made up of 16 amino acids. J gave up 0 bases and V 0 bases, and 6 bases lay outside the gene matches. This entry comes from a study of blood T cell repertoires in COVID-19. Methods used by the authors: Amplifying reference gene primers gave estimates of nucleated cell counts. Profiled with immunoSEQ multiplex PCR; TCRdb holds only in-frame clones, not every one. D and trimming were read from the DNA, whereas the V and J calls and clone size are those reported in that table. The sample includes approximately 170,000 clones, approximately 91% of them seen just once.

This TCR came from a man younger than 35 with COVID-19, enrolled during active disease. The J gene is TRBJ2-7, the V gene TRBV9, with 7 bases lining up with TRBD2. Sequencing was performed on peripheral blood. Here the CDR3 DNA reads TGTGCCAGCAGCGTAGGAGAACTAGCGAACTCCTACGAGCAGTACTTC. Translated, it gives CASSVGELANSYEQYF.